Listed below are T cell receptor beta chains from one sample, sequenced in a study of graft-versus-host responses after intestinal transplantation. Using immunoSEQ multiplex PCR, the repertoire was profiled, and TCRdb retains in-frame clones only, with some absent. Of 95,000 or so clones in the sample, approximately 90% were seen once. This specimen was PBMCs, taken about 450 days after intestinal transplant. Receptors were obtained from a human patient who received an intestinal transplant, so some T cells may come from the graft donor. Each CDR3 is given with its conserved first and last residue. D genes are given only for firm matches. Rows give clone size only sometimes, using once, few, many, or a class for an expanded clone.

j_call	d_call	v_call	clone_size	cdr3_nt	cdr3_aa
TRBJ1-6	-	TRBV11-3	-	TGTGCCAGCAGCCAGACCATAAGGTCACCCCTCCACTTT	CASSQTIRSPLHF
TRBJ1-6	-	TRBV7-9	once	TGTGCCAGCAGCTTTGGGGATTCACCCCTCCACTTT	CASSFGDSPLHF
TRBJ2-5	TRBD1	TRBV29-1	-	TGCAGCGACGGACAGGGGGAGACCCAGTACTTC	CSDGQGETQYF
TRBJ1-3	-	TRBV19	-	TGTGCCAGTAGTCTACGACAGAACTCTGGAAACACCATATATTTT	CASSLRQNSGNTIYF
TRBJ2-2	-	TRBV7-2	-	TGTGCCAGCAGCTTAAAGGCCGGAGGGGCCGCGAGCACCGGGGAGCTGTTTTTT	CASSLKAGGAASTGELFF
TRBJ1-1	-	TRBV6-5	-	TGTGCCAGCAAGTACAGCGGGGCGAACACTGAAGCTTTCTTT	CASKYSGANTEAFF
TRBJ1-1	-	TRBV5-4	-	TGTGCCAGCAGCTTCCCGAACACTGAAGCTTTCTTT	CASSFPNTEAFF
TRBJ2-1	-	TRBV12-5	-	TGTGCTAGTGGTTTGGTAGGACCCTGGAATGAGCAGTTCTTC	CASGLVGPWNEQFF
TRBJ1-4	TRBD1	TRBV18	-	TGTGCCAGCTCACCTCCCCGACAGGGGGCCGGTGAAAAACTGTTTTTT	CASSPPRQGAGEKLFF
TRBJ1-4	TRBD1	TRBV9	once	TGTGCCAGCAGCGTTCAGGGGGGAAATGAAAAACTGTTTTTT	CASSVQGGNEKLFF
TRBJ2-7	-	TRBV5-1	-	TGCGCCAGCAGCACCGAGCACGAGCAGTACTTC	CASSTEHEQYF
TRBJ1-6	-	TRBV7-3	-	TGTGCCAGCAGGAGGGGCGGACAAACTAATTCACCCCTCCACTTT	CASRRGGQTNSPLHF
TRBJ2-3	TRBD2	TRBV6-5	-	TGTGCCAGCAGTTACTGGGCGGGGGAGACAGATACGCAGTATTTT	CASSYWAGETDTQYF